The 19 T cell receptor beta chains presented below share a single source sample, sequenced in a study of cytomegalovirus exposure and HLA in healthy donors (dated by TCRdb to the late 2010s). The library was obtained by the immunoSEQ multiplex PCR assay. For the multiplex PCR, a mixture combining 60 forward primers for TCR Vbeta segments and 13 reverse primers for TCR Jbeta segments was used. As stored in TCRdb, this immuneACCESS dataset retains in-frame rearrangements with V and J assigned. A fraction of the clones does not appear; measured against another copy, unresolved V genes explain less than half of the discrepancy, and the remainder lacks a known reason. The table for this sample shows around 140,000 clones. The ten most abundant clones make up approximately 1.7% of the sample. What was sequenced was PBMCs. Receptors originate from a man aged 18 to 29 in good health and CMV-seronegative.

The V gene is TRBV4-1, the J gene TRBJ1-3; D gene uncertain. The V end lost 0 bases, the J end lost 0 bases, and 9 bases lay between the germline ends. Germline V gene data show CDR1 as MGHRA and CDR2 as YSYEKL. The CDR3 consists of 16 residues. CDR3 in amino acids: CASSQDILRSGNTIYF. CDR3 sequence (DNA): TGCGCCAGCAGCCAAGATATCCTACGCTCTGGAAACACCATATATTTT.

The rearrangement uses TRBV5-1 and TRBJ2-5; 8 bases line up with TRBD1. With V trimmed by 7 bases and J by 7 bases, 15 bases remained unmatched. Germline V lookup: CDR1 SGHRS, CDR2 YFSETQ. The CDR3 loop spans 15 amino acids. The CDR3 region is CASDPLQGGEGTQYF. DNA for the CDR3: TGCGCCAGCGACCCCCTACAGGGGGGTGAGGGGACCCAGTACTTC.

A note on this clone: One junction end disagrees with the germline gene, perhaps due to a read error. The sample has other DNA sequences that encode this CDR3 too. V usage is TRBV7-9 and J usage is TRBJ1-1; the D gene is possibly TRBD1 (5 bases). CDR1 and CDR2 (germline): SEHNR, FQNEAQ (reference sequence). This CDR3 is built from 15 residues. The CDR3 region is CASSLAGAGNTEAFF. CDR3 coding DNA: TGTGCCAGCAGCTTAGCCGGGGCGGGAAACACCGAAGCTTTCTTT.

The gene calls are TRBV5-6 and TRBJ2-7, with D possibly TRBD1 on 6 matching bases. This CDR3 contains 13 residues. The germline gives CDR1 SGHDT, CDR2 YYEEEE. Trimming took off 5 bases at V and 0 bases at J, with 9 bases between the two ends. The CDR3: CASSGGFSYEQYF. The CDR3 DNA reads TGTGCCAGCAGTGGGGGCTTCTCCTACGAGCAGTACTTC. The full variable domain, with the rest looked up from reference TRBV5-6 and TRBJ2-7, is DAGVTQSPTHLIKTRGQQVTLRCSPKSGHDTVSWYQQALGQGPQFIFQYYEEEERQRGNFPDRFSGHQFPNYSSELNVNALLLGDSALYLCASSGGFSYEQYFGPGTRLTVT.

This rearrangement joins TRBV5-6 to TRBJ2-3, with 8 nucleotides matching TRBD1. There are 16 residues in the CDR3. The germline gives CDR1 SGHDT, CDR2 YYEEEE. V was clipped by 4 bases and J by 4 bases; unmatched bases: 11. In nucleotides, the CDR3 is TGTGCCAGCAGCCGCACTGGACAGGGTATAGCAGATACGCAGTATTTT. This encodes CASSRTGQGIADTQYF.

V usage is TRBV6-4 and J usage is TRBJ1-2, with D uncertain. Germline V gene data show CDR1 as MRHNA and CDR2 as SNTAGT. Trimming took off 5 bases at V and 1 base at J, with 8 bases between the two ends. The CDR3 extends over 13 amino acids. The CDR3: CASSPEGNYGYTF. CDR3 sequence (DNA): TGTGCCAGCAGTCCCGAGGGTAACTATGGCTACACCTTC.

This chain uses TRBV9 with TRBJ1-1; 7 positions match TRBD1. The CDR3 spans 14 residues. The germline V gene has CDR1 SGDLS and CDR2 YYNGEE. V was pared by 4 bases and J by 2 bases, with 5 bases of the junction left unmatched. The CDR3 bases are TGTGCCAGCAGCCCGCGACAGGGTAACACTGAAGCTTTCTTT. As protein: CASSPRQGNTEAFF. The whole variable domain, filled in from reference TRBV9 and TRBJ1-1, reads DSGVTQTPKHLITATGQRVTLRCSPRSGDLSVYWYQQSLDQGLQFLIQYYNGEERAKGNILERFSAQQFPDLHSELNLSSLELGDSALYFCASSPRQGNTEAFFGQGTRLTVV.

Concerning this clone itself: Relative to the germline gene, one junction end is altered; a read error may explain this. The V call is TRBV5-1, the J call TRBJ2-7, with TRBD1 matching 11 bases. The germline V gene encodes CDR1 SGHRS and CDR2 YFSETQ. The CDR3 is 18 residues long. This CDR3 is CASNLGRTGGAIGDEQYF. CDR3 coding DNA: TGCGCCAGCAACTTGGGGCGGACAGGGGGCGCGATTGGCGACGAGCAGTACTTC.

This rearrangement joins TRBV5-4 to TRBJ1-6, with TRBD1 matching 9 bases. The CDR3 spans 15 residues. In germline, CDR1 is SGHNT, CDR2 YYREEE (reference sequence). The V gene end was trimmed by 2 bases and the J gene end by 9 bases; junction bases not matched to a gene: 6. The CDR3 here is CASSLDRGGGSPLHF. In nucleotides, the CDR3 is TGTGCCAGCAGCTTAGACAGGGGGGGTGGTTCACCCCTCCACTTT.

The V gene is TRBV28, the J gene TRBJ1-2; D unresolved. Germline values: CDR1 MDHEN, CDR2 SYDVKM. This CDR3 contains 11 residues. V lost 4 bases to trimming and J lost 4 bases, with 4 bases between them. The CDR3 DNA reads TGTGCCAGCAGTTCAGTCTATGGCTACACCTTC. It is translated as CASSSVYGYTF.

The V call is TRBV6-1, the J call TRBJ2-7, with 9 bases aligning to TRBD1. J gave up 5 bases and V 2 bases, and 7 bases lay outside the gene matches. The CDR3 loop spans 15 amino acids. Per germline, CDR1 MNHNS and CDR2 SASEGT. CDR3 in DNA: TGTGCCAGCAGTGAACCGGGACAGGGAGCGGACGAGCAGTACTTC. Its protein product is CASSEPGQGADEQYF.

This rearrangement joins TRBV19 to TRBJ1-3; D uncertain. Between the trimmed V and J ends, which lost 9 bases and 0 bases, there was a span of 9 bases. The CDR3 spans 13 residues. CDR1 is LNHDA and CDR2 is SQIVND in the germline V gene (reference sequence). Written as DNA, the CDR3 is TGTGCCAGCCGGGTAGCCTCTGGAAACACCATATATTTT. Translated, it gives CASRVASGNTIYF. Full variable domain (missing parts from reference TRBV19 and TRBJ1-3): DGGITQSPKYLFRKEGQNVTLSCEQNLNHDAMYWYRQDPGQGLRLIYYSQIVNDFQKGDIAEGYSVSREKKESFPLTVTSAQKNPTAFYLCASRVASGNTIYFGEGSWLTVV.

As regards this clone: The sample contains more than one DNA sequence encoding this CDR3. This chain connects TRBV19 to TRBJ1-5, with D unresolved. Trimming left V 5 bases short and J 4 bases short, with 9 bases between. Germline values: CDR1 LNHDA, CDR2 SQIVND (reference sequence). The CDR3 consists of 13 residues. CDR3 DNA sequence: TGTGCCAGTAGTGTGGCTCTTAATCAGCCCCAGCATTTT. Amino acids: CASSVALNQPQHF.

V and J are TRBV28 and TRBJ1-4; 10 bases agree with TRBD1. V lost 7 bases, J lost 8 bases, and 10 bases stayed unmatched. Germline V gene lookup returns CDR1 MDHEN and CDR2 SYDVKM. The CDR3 is made up of 15 amino acids. The CDR3 loop reads CASTTAGQGNEKLFF. The CDR3, as DNA: TGTGCCAGCACAACGGCGGGACAGGGGAACGAAAAACTGTTTTTT.

This chain joins TRBV27 and TRBJ2-3, with D uncertain. Trimming cost V 2 bases and J 7 bases, with 13 bases left between them. The CDR3 covers 14 residues. CDR1 MNHEY and CDR2 SMNVEV come from the germline V gene (reference sequence). The CDR3 reads CASSLEAGVNTQYF. The DNA for the CDR3 is TGTGCCAGCAGTTTAGAGGCCGGAGTCAATACGCAGTATTTT.

The CDR3, as DNA: TGTGCCAGCAGCGTTAGTAGGGGCAATGAGCAGTTCTTC. Its protein product is CASSVSRGNEQFF. The V gene is TRBV9, the J gene TRBJ2-1; a weak D match, TRBD1 (5 bases). V dropped 2 bases and J dropped 6 bases, with 9 bases sitting between them. CDR1 is SGDLS and CDR2 is YYNGEE in the germline V gene. The CDR3 loop spans 13 amino acids.

The chain couples TRBV7-9 to TRBJ2-2; 11 bases agree with TRBD2. The germline gives CDR1 SEHNR, CDR2 FQNEAQ (reference sequence). The CDR3 spans 15 residues. V gave up 5 bases and J gave up 5 bases; unmatched junction bases: 4. DNA for the CDR3: TGTGCCAGCAGCCTCACTAGCGGGAGAACCGGGGAGCTGTTTTTT. This translates into CASSLTSGRTGELFF.

The J gene is TRBJ2-6, the V gene TRBV9; D is ambiguous. Germline assignment: CDR1 SGDLS and CDR2 YYNGEE. The CDR3 is 18 amino acids. Between the trimmed V and J ends, which lost 0 bases and 0 bases, there was a span of 13 bases. CDR3 coding DNA: TGTGCCAGCAGCGTAGACCCTGGAGAACTCTCTGGGGCCAACGTCCTGACTTTC. Its translation: CASSVDPGELSGANVLTF. The whole variable domain, filled in from reference TRBV9 and TRBJ2-6, reads DSGVTQTPKHLITATGQRVTLRCSPRSGDLSVYWYQQSLDQGLQFLIQYYNGEERAKGNILERFSAQQFPDLHSELNLSSLELGDSALYFCASSVDPGELSGANVLTFGAGSRLTVL.

CDR3 nucleotides: TGTGCCAGTATTGGGGTGGGGACAGCCTTTGAAGCTTTCTTT. It is translated as CASIGVGTAFEAFF. The chain joins TRBV19 to TRBJ1-1, with TRBD1 matching 7 bases. The CDR3 loop spans 14 amino acids. Trimming took 7 bases from V and 7 from J; bases not matched to a gene: 12. Germline V gives CDR1 LNHDA, CDR2 SQIVND (reference sequence).